This T cell receptor (beta chain) emerged from a study of blood T cell repertoires in COVID-19. Turning to the study itself: Collection of acute and convalescent COVID-19 samples took place in the United States, Italy and Spain. The cDNA or gDNA used as material had been derived from T cells, B-cell-depleted T cells, or PBMCs.

The ends were cut back, 7 bases at V and 3 bases at J, with 9 bases in the middle. Germline V gene sequence: CDR1 MNHEY, CDR2 SVGAGI. The CDR3 length is 13 residues. Per the authors' pipeline: The authors estimated nucleated cell counts from reference gene primer amplification. The method was immunoSEQ multiplex PCR; TCRdb's version includes in-frame clones alone and lacks a portion of them. D and trimming come from the DNA, and the V and J calls and clone size come from that table. The data show under 200,000 clones, 87% seen once. The clonotype originates from a man aged 35-49 years with active or convalescent COVID-19. The rearrangement links TRBV6-5 to TRBJ2-2, with a possible D match to TRBD2 (5 bases). Sequencing was performed on peripheral blood. The CDR3 DNA reads TGTGCCAGCAACCAGAGGGACACCGGGGAGCTGTTTTTT. Amino acids: CASNQRDTGELFF.